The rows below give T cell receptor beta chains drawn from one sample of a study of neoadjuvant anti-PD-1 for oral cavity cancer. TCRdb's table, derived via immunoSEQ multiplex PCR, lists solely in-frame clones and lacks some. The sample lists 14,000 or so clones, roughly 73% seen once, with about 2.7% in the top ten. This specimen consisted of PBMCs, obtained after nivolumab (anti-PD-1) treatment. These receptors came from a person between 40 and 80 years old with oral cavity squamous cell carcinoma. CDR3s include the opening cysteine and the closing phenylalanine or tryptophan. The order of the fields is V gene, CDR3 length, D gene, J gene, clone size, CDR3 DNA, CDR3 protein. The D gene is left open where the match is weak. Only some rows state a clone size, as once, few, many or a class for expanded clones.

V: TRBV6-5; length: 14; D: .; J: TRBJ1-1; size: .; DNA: TGTGCCAGCAGTTACCACCAGGGCAACAGTGAAGCTTTCTTT; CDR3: CASSYHQGNSEAFF
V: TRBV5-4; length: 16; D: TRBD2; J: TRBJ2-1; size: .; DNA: TGTGCCAGCGGGGGGGGATCGAGCGGCCATTACAATGAGCAGTTCTTC; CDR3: CASGGGSSGHYNEQFF
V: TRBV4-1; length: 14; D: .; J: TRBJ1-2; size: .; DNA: TGCGCCAGCAGCCAAGCAACAGGGTTTGGTGGCTACACCTTC; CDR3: CASSQATGFGGYTF
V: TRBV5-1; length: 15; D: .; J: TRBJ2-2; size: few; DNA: TGCGCCAGCTCCTCTTCGGCTGGCCTACCCGGGGAGCTGTTTTTT; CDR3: CASSSSAGLPGELFF
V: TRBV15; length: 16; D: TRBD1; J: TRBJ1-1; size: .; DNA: TGTGCCACCAGCAGAGTAGGGACAGCCAAGAACACTGAAGCTTTCTTT; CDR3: CATSRVGTAKNTEAFF
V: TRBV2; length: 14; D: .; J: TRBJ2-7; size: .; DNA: TGTGCCAGCAACCCTGACTCAAACCTCTACGAGCAGTACTTC; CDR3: CASNPDSNLYEQYF
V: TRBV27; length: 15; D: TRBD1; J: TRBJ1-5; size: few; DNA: TGTGCCAGCAGACCCGGACAGGGGGCGTATCAGCCCCAGCATTTT; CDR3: CASRPGQGAYQPQHF
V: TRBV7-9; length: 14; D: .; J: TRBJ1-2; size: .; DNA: TGTGCCAGCAGCTTAGTGGGGGGAACCGGTGGCTACACCTTC; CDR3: CASSLVGGTGGYTF
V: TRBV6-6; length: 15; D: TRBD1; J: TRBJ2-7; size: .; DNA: TGTGCCAGCAGTCCACAGGGGGCCCGACTCTACGAGCAGTACTTC; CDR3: CASSPQGARLYEQYF
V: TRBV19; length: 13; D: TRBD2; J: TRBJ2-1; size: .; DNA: TGTGCCAGTAAGGTAGCGGGATTGAATGAGCAGTTCTTC; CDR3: CASKVAGLNEQFF
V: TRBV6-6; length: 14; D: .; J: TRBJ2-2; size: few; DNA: TGTGCCAGCCACTCAGGGGGAGGGACCGGGGAGCTGTTTTTT; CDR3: CASHSGGGTGELFF
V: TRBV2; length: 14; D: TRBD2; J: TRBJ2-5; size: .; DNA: TGTGCCAGCAGTGGACAGCGGGGGGAAGAGACCCAGTACTTC; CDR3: CASSGQRGEETQYF
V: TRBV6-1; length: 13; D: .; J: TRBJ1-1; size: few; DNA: TGTGCCAGCAGTGAAGTTCAGCTCACTGAAGCTTTCTTT; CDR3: CASSEVQLTEAFF
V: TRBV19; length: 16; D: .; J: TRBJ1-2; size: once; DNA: TGTGCCAGTAGTCCCAATTGGGCAGGAACAAACTATGGCTACACCTTC; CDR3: CASSPNWAGTNYGYTF
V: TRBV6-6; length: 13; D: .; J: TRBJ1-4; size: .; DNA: TGTGCCAGCACCGGCCGATGGGGTGAAAAACTGTTTTTT; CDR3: CASTGRWGEKLFF
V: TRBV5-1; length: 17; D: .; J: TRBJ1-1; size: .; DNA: TGCGCCAGCAGCTTGACCGGGTTCACCGACCTGAACACTGAAGCTTTCTTT; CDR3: CASSLTGFTDLNTEAFF
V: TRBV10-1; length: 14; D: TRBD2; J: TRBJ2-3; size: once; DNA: TGCGCCAGCAGTGTGGGGACTAGCGGAGATACGCAGTATTTT; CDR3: CASSVGTSGDTQYF
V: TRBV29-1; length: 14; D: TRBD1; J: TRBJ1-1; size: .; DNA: TGCAGCTCACAGGGGACGGGGGTGCACACTGAAGCTTTCTTT; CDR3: CSSQGTGVHTEAFF
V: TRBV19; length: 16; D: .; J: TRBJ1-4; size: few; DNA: TGTGCCAGTAGTAGCCCCAGGAGCGCAACTAATGAAAAACTGTTTTTT; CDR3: CASSSPRSATNEKLFF
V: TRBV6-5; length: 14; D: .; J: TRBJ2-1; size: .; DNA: TGTGCCAGCAGTTACTCGTTGACTACTAAAGAGCAGTTCTTC; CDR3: CASSYSLTTKEQFF
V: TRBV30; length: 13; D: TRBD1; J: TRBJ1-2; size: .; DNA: TGTGCCTGGAGACTCGGAGGGGGCGATGGCTACACCTTC; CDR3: CAWRLGGGDGYTF
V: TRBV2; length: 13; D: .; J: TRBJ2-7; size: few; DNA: TGTGCCAGCAGTGAACCCTTTGAGGTGGAGCAGTACTTC; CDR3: CASSEPFEVEQYF
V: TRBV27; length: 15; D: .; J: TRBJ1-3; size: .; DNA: TGTGCCAGCAGTGCCGAAGGAGGCTCTGGAAACACCATATATTTT; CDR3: CASSAEGGSGNTIYF
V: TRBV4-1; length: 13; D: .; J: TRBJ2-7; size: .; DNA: TGCGCCAGCAGCCAAGGAGGATCCTACGAGCAGTACTTC; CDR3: CASSQGGSYEQYF